This T cell receptor (beta chain) comes out of a study of identical twins' blood T cells. Likely shared infections and vaccines: all three twin pairs were reared together. Germline CDR1 and CDR2: DFQATT and SNEGSKA (reference sequence). Between the trimmed V and J ends, which lost 0 bases and 5 bases, there was a span of 10 bases. The CDR3 consists of 13 residues. This clonotype showed up just a few times. Its target is unknown. Study-level findings and limits: Mainly, cloneset size products determined shared clonotypes, twins included. Top TCRbeta clonotypes were shared more with twin than unrelated donors.

MiXCR, run by TCRdb on the 5' RACE reads, gives a single entry per CDR3 protein. The sample carries a few hundred thousand distinct CDR3 sequences, around 30% recorded once. The source is a woman aged 18-49 years in good health. Specimen: PBMCs. The V call is TRBV20-1, the J call TRBJ1-1; D is possibly TRBD1 (5 bases). The CDR3 region is CSARDWGKTEAFF. The CDR3 coding sequence is TGCAGTGCTAGAGATTGGGGCAAAACTGAAGCTTTCTTT.